This record looks at one TCR beta chain sequence and its context. The sample comes from a study of control samples from healthy donors and cancer patients. The CDR3 is made up of 14 amino acids. CDR1 and CDR2 (germline): SGHAT, FQNNGV. The V end was cut by 2 bases, the J end by 4 bases, with 9 bases between. Some clones are missing from TCRdb's copy, which holds only in-frame ones; the method was immunoSEQ multiplex PCR. This sample has some 120,000 clones, with around nine tenths found just once. The J gene is TRBJ2-1, the V gene TRBV11-2; D is perhaps TRBD2 (5 bases). Sequencing used blood. This receptor was identified in a man aged 25 to 40 in good health. The CDR3 is CASSLIGLYNEQFF. CDR3 DNA sequence: TGTGCCAGCAGCTTAATCGGACTTTACAATGAGCAGTTCTTC.